This passage covers 21 T cell receptor beta chains from one sample sequenced in a study of technical replicates of blood from a handful of donors. Data came from immunoSEQ multiplex PCR; TCRdb stores just in-frame clones and leaves some out. Of some 85,000 clones listed, around 94% are singletons. The specimen sequenced was T cells isolated from PBMCs. All receptors come from a human donor in good health.

This clone was observed a single time. The chain recombines TRBV5-1 with TRBJ2-5, with D perhaps TRBD1 (6 bases). Germline V lookup: CDR1 SGHRS, CDR2 YFSETQ. V lost 0 bases to trimming and J lost 5 bases, with 11 bases between them. The CDR3 is 14 amino acids. CDR3 protein: CASSLEAGVETQYF. The CDR3 region has the DNA TGCGCCAGCAGCTTGGAGGCAGGGGTCGAGACCCAGTACTTC.

This chain links TRBV15 with TRBJ2-5; D perhaps matches TRBD2 (6 bases). CDR3 size: 15 residues. V lost 7 bases and J lost 5, with 20 bases in between. Looked up from germline, CDR1 is LNHNV and CDR2 is YYDKDF (reference sequence). CDR3 loop: CATNPRAGGKETQYF. For the CDR3, the DNA is TGTGCCACCAATCCAAGGGCTGGCGGGAAGGAGACCCAGTACTTC.

This clone was seen a few times. The chain joins TRBV30 to TRBJ1-5; D is unresolved. V was clipped by 2 bases and J by 4 bases, with 6 bases between them. Germline assignment: CDR1 GTSNPN and CDR2 SVGIG (reference sequence). CDR3 length equals 12 residues. The CDR3 here is CAWSTGNQPQHF. CDR3 DNA: TGTGCCTGGAGTACGGGTAATCAGCCCCAGCATTTT.

This clone was counted between two and nine times. The V call is TRBV7-3, the J call TRBJ2-7, with TRBD2 identical over 10 bases. Germline assignment: CDR1 SGHTA and CDR2 FQGTGA. V was clipped by 2 bases and J by 6 bases; unmatched bases: 1. CDR3 length: 13 amino acids. This chain's CDR3 is CASSLLAGAEQYF. The CDR3 DNA reads TGTGCCAGCAGCTTACTAGCGGGAGCCGAGCAGTACTTC. The full variable domain, completed using reference TRBV7-3 and TRBJ2-7, is GAGVSQTPSNKVTEKGKYVELRCDPISGHTALYWYRQSLGQGPEFLIYFQGTGAADDSGLPNDRFFAVRPEGSVSTLKIQRTERGDSAVYLCASSLLAGAEQYFGPGTRLTVT.

The gene calls are TRBV6-5 and TRBJ2-3; TRBD2 might be the D (5 bases). Trimming pared 6 bases from V and 1 base from J, leaving 11 bases between. Germline CDR1 MNHEY, CDR2 SVGAGI. The CDR3 runs 14 residues. This CDR3 reads CASRERTRTDTQYF. In nucleotides, the CDR3 is TGTGCCAGCAGAGAGCGGACCCGCACAGATACGCAGTATTTT.

On this clone: At the DNA level, this CDR3 is encoded by other sequences in the same sample as well. The chain carries TRBV5-6 and TRBJ2-1, with TRBD2 matching 7 bases. V trimming: 0 bases; J trimming: 4 bases; junction bases outside the gene matches: 7. The length of the CDR3 is 16 residues. The germline V gene has CDR1 SGHDT and CDR2 YYEEEE. The CDR3 nucleotides read TGTGCCAGCAGCTTGGTCGCTAGCGGCTCTTACAATGAGCAGTTCTTC. This translates into CASSLVASGSYNEQFF.

The chain uses TRBV9 and TRBJ2-7; D not resolved. This CDR3 has 13 residues. V was pared by 0 bases and J by 1 base, with 5 bases between. In germline, CDR1 is SGDLS, CDR2 YYNGEE. CDR3 nucleotides: TGTGCCAGCAGCGTAGCCCTTTCCTACGAGCAGTACTTC. Translated, it gives CASSVALSYEQYF.

The chain uses TRBV28 and TRBJ2-7, with D perhaps TRBD2 (5 bases). The V gene lost 3 bases and the J gene lost 3 bases, with 6 bases spanning the gap. This CDR3 spans 12 amino acids. Germline V gene data show CDR1 as MDHEN and CDR2 as SYDVKM. DNA of the CDR3: TGTGCCAGCAGTTTTGGGAGCTACGAGCAGTACTTC. It codes for CASSFGSYEQYF.

This clone showed up just once. The chain uses TRBV6-6 and TRBJ1-2; D might be TRBD1 (6 bases). Germline V gives CDR1 MNHNY, CDR2 SVGAGI (reference sequence). This CDR3 has 14 residues. The V end lost 4 bases, the J end lost 7 bases, and 16 bases lay between the germline ends. CDR3 in amino acids: CASSLGQGSLGYTF. CDR3 in DNA: TGTGCCAGCAGTTTGGGGCAGGGGAGCCTTGGCTACACCTTC.

The chain combines TRBV28 with TRBJ2-4; D gene ambiguous. Germline V gene data show CDR1 as MDHEN and CDR2 as SYDVKM. V gave up 2 bases and J gave up 0 bases, with 8 bases separating them. The CDR3 length is 15 residues. The CDR3 DNA sequence: TGTGCCAGCAGTTTAGATGAACTAGCCAAAAACATTCAGTACTTC. Its protein is CASSLDELAKNIQYF.

The chain has TRBV5-1 and TRBJ1-2; D possibly corresponds to TRBD1 (5 bases). V was trimmed by 0 bases and J by 5 bases, leaving 11 bases between them. Germline CDR1 is SGHRS and CDR2 is YFSETQ. The CDR3 runs to 14 residues. This CDR3 reads CASSLAGHQYGYTF. CDR3 in DNA: TGCGCCAGCAGCTTGGCCGGACACCAATATGGCTACACCTTC.

This chain connects TRBV10-1 to TRBJ2-7, with a possible D match to TRBD2 (6 bases). This CDR3 contains 15 residues. The V gene's germline CDR1 is WNHNN and CDR2 SYGVQD (reference sequence). Deletions cut 5 bases from V and 3 bases from J, with 17 bases between. CDR3: CASSPAGGVNYEQYF. CDR3 in DNA: TGCGCCAGCAGTCCAGCGGGTGGGGTTAACTACGAGCAGTACTTC.

J is TRBJ1-1 and V is TRBV6-5; perhaps TRBD1 as D (6 bases). The CDR3 covers 15 residues. Germline CDR1 is MNHEY and CDR2 is SVGAGI. The germline V and J ends were trimmed by 3 bases and 1 base, with 12 bases remaining between them. The CDR3 DNA reads TGTGCCAGCAGTTATGGACAGCTGACGAACACTGAAGCTTTCTTT. Amino acids: CASSYGQLTNTEAFF.

The chain carries TRBV9 and TRBJ1-2; the D gene is possibly TRBD1 (6 bases). Germline CDR1 reads SGDLS; CDR2 reads YYNGEE. Trimming pared 0 bases from V and 7 bases from J, leaving 10 bases between. This CDR3 comprises 13 residues. The CDR3: CASSVGQESGYTF. The CDR3 DNA sequence: TGTGCCAGCAGCGTAGGACAGGAAAGTGGCTACACCTTC.

V and J are TRBV30 and TRBJ1-5; TRBD1 aligns across 7 bases. This CDR3 contains 13 residues. CDR1 and CDR2 (germline): GTSNPN, SVGIG (reference sequence). With 5 bases clipped from V and 3 bases from J, the junction kept 4 bases outside the gene matches. CDR3 in amino acids: CAWAGQTNQPQHF. The CDR3 DNA sequence: TGTGCCTGGGCGGGACAGACCAATCAGCCCCAGCATTTT.

The J gene is TRBJ2-3, the V gene TRBV6-5; no clear D. Germline V gene data show CDR1 as MNHEY and CDR2 as SVGAGI. CDR3 length: 12 residues. The ends were cut back, 6 bases at V and 5 bases at J, with 9 bases in the middle. The CDR3 DNA sequence: TGTGCCAGCAGGGCCCTTGGAGATACGCAGTATTTT. Residues: CASRALGDTQYF.

This clone has only a few counts. This sequence joins TRBV18 and TRBJ1-4; 10 bases map to TRBD1. With 8 bases clipped from V and 6 bases from J, the junction kept 9 bases outside the gene matches. Looked up from germline, CDR1 is KGHSH and CDR2 is LQKENI. This CDR3 spans 15 amino acids. The CDR3 DNA reads TGTGCCAGCCGAGGAGTCGGGACAGGGGATGAAAAACTGTTTTTT. Translated: CASRGVGTGDEKLFF.

The J gene is TRBJ1-4, the V gene TRBV11-2, with D perhaps TRBD1 (6 bases). Germline values: CDR1 SGHAT, CDR2 FQNNGV. This CDR3 region has 15 residues. Trimming pared 5 bases from V and 5 bases from J, leaving 15 bases between. The CDR3 region has the DNA TGTGCCAGCAGCGCCAATGGGGGCTCAAATGAAAAACTGTTTTTT. This encodes CASSANGGSNEKLFF. Full variable domain (remainder filled in from reference TRBV11-2 and TRBJ1-4): EAGVAQSPRYKIIEKRQSVAFWCNPISGHATLYWYQQILGQGPKLLIQFQNNGVVDDSQLPKDRFSAERLKGVDSTLKIQPAKLEDSAVYLCASSANGGSNEKLFFGSGTQLSVL.

The chain uses TRBV10-2 and TRBJ1-1; D not resolved. V gave up 3 bases and J gave up 1 base, with 6 bases separating them. The CDR3 loop spans 13 amino acids. CDR1 WSHSY and CDR2 SAAADI come from the germline V gene. CDR3 DNA sequence: TGCGCCAGCAGTGAAGGAGGGAACACTGAAGCTTTCTTT. Protein sequence: CASSEGGNTEAFF.

This chain uses TRBV27 with TRBJ1-1, with D tentatively TRBD1 (5 bases). Per germline, CDR1 MNHEY and CDR2 SMNVEV (reference sequence). The V end lost 3 bases, the J end lost 1 base, and 9 bases lay between the germline ends. The CDR3 spans 14 residues. The CDR3 DNA sequence: TGTGCCAGCAGTTTTGGGGGGGGGAACACTGAAGCTTTCTTT. Translated: CASSFGGGNTEAFF.

This chain uses TRBV15 with TRBJ2-3; TRBD2 matches at 8 bases. Germline loops: CDR1 LNHNV, CDR2 YYDKDF (reference sequence). J gave up 8 bases and V 5 bases, and 6 bases lay outside the gene matches. The CDR3 extends over 13 amino acids. The CDR3 DNA reads as TGTGCCACCAGCGGGGGACTAGTGGGTACGCAGTATTTT. As protein: CATSGGLVGTQYF.